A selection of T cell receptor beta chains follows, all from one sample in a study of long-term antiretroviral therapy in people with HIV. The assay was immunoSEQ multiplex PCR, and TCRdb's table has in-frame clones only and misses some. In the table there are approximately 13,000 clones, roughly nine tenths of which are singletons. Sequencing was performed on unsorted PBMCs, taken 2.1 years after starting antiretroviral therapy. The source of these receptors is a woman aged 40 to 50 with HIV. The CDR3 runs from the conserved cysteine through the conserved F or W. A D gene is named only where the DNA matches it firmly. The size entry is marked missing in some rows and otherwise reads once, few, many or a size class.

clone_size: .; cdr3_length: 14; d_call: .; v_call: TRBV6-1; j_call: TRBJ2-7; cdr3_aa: CASSEGGTIYEQYF; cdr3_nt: TGTGCCAGCAGTGAAGGGGGGACAATTTACGAGCAGTACTTC
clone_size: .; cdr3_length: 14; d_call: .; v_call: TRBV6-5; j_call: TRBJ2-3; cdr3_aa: CASSYSTVSDTQYF; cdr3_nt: TGTGCCAGCAGTTACTCGACAGTCTCGGATACGCAGTATTTT
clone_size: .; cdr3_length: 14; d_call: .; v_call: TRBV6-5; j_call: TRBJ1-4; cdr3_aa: CASSPGEAWEKLFF; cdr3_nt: TGTGCCAGCAGTCCCGGTGAGGCCTGGGAAAAACTGTTTTTT
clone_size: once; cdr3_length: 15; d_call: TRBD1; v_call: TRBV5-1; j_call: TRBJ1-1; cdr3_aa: CASSFSTGATTEAFF; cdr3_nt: TGCGCCAGCAGCTTTTCAACAGGGGCGACCACTGAAGCTTTCTTT
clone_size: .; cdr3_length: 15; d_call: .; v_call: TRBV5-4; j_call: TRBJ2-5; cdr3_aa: CASSLATGGGETQYF; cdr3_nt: TGTGCCAGCAGCTTGGCGACAGGTGGAGGGGAGACCCAGTACTTC
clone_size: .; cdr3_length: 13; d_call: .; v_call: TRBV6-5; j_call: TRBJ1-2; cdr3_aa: CASSAQGYYGYTF; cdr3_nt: TGTGCCAGCAGTGCACAGGGTTACTATGGCTACACCTTC
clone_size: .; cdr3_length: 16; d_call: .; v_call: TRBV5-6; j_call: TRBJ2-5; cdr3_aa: CASSRGWRDLQETQYF; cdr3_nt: TGTGCCAGCAGCCGAGGATGGAGGGACCTACAAGAGACCCAGTACTTC
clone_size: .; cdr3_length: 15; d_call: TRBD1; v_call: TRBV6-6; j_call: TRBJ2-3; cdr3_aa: CASSWDRGDTDTQYF; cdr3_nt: TGTGCCAGCAGTTGGGACAGGGGAGACACAGATACGCAGTATTTT
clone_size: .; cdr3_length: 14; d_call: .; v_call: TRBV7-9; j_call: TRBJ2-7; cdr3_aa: CASSWTGENYEQYF; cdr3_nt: TGTGCCAGCAGCTGGACGGGGGAGAACTACGAGCAGTACTTC
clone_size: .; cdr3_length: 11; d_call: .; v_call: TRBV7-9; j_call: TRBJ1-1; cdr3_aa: CASSFRAEAFF; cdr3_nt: TGTGCCAGCAGCTTTCGGGCTGAAGCTTTCTTT
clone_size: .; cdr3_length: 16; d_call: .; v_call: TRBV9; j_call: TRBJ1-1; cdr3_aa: CASSSSEGTGRTEAFF; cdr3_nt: TGTGCCAGCAGCTCCTCTGAGGGCACTGGACGCACTGAAGCTTTCTTT
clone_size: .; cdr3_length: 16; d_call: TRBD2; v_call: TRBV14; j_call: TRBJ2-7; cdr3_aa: CASSQGIGLAEEKRYF; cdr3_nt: TGTGCCAGCAGCCAAGGGATAGGACTAGCGGAGGAGAAGCGGTACTTC
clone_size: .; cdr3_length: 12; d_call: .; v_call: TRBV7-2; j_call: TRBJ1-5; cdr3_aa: CASSLPSQPQHF; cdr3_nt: TGTGCCAGCAGCTTGCCAAGTCAGCCCCAGCATTTT
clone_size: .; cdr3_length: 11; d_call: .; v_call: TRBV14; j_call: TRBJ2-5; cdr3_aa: CASSHQETQYF; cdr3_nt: TGTGCCAGCAGCCATCAAGAGACCCAGTACTTC
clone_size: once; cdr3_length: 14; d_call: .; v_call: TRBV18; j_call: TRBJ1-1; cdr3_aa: CATRLTAMNTEAFF; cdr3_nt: TGTGCCACCAGACTTACGGCCATGAACACTGAAGCTTTCTTT
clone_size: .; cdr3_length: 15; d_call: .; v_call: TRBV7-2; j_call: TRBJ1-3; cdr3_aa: CATRLARGRGNTIYF; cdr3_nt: TGTGCCACGCGCCTTGCAAGGGGTCGCGGAAACACCATATATTTT
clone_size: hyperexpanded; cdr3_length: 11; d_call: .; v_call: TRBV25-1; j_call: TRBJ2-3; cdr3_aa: CASTWGDTQYF; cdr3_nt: TGTGCCAGCACCTGGGGAGATACGCAGTATTTT
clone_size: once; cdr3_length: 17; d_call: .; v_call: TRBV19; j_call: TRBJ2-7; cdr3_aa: CASSGRTSFLLRDEQYF; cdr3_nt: TGTGCCAGTAGTGGTAGGACATCTTTTCTTCTGCGGGACGAGCAGTACTTC
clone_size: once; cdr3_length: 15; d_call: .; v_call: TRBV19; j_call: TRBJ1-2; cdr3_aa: CASSIKVGQTYGYTF; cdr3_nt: TGTGCCAGTAGTATTAAGGTTGGGCAAACCTATGGCTACACCTTC
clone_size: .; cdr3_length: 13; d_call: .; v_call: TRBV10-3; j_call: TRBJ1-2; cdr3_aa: CAISAQANYGYTF; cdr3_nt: TGTGCCATCAGTGCGCAGGCTAACTATGGCTACACCTTC
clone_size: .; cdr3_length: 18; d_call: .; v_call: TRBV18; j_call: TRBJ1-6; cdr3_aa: CASSPFGVSGDYNSPLHF; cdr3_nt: TGTGCCAGCTCACCATTCGGGGTTTCCGGGGATTATAATTCACCCCTCCACTTT
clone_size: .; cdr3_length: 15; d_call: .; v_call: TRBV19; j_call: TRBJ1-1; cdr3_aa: CASSIPEGPSTEAFF; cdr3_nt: TGTGCCAGTAGTATTCCCGAGGGGCCGAGCACTGAAGCTTTCTTT
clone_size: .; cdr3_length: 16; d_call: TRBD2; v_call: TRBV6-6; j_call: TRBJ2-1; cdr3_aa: CASSGLRAGGYNEQFF; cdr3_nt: TGTGCCAGCAGTGGTTTAAGAGCGGGGGGGTACAATGAGCAGTTCTTC
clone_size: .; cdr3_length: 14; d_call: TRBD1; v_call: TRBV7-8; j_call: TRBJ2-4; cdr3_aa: CASSLQGAGDIQYF; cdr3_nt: TGTGCCAGCAGCTTACAGGGGGCTGGGGACATTCAGTACTTC
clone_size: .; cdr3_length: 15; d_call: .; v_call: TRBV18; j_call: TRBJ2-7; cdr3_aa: CASSAPGAKPHEQYF; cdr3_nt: TGTGCCAGCTCAGCCCCAGGGGCGAAGCCCCACGAGCAGTACTTC